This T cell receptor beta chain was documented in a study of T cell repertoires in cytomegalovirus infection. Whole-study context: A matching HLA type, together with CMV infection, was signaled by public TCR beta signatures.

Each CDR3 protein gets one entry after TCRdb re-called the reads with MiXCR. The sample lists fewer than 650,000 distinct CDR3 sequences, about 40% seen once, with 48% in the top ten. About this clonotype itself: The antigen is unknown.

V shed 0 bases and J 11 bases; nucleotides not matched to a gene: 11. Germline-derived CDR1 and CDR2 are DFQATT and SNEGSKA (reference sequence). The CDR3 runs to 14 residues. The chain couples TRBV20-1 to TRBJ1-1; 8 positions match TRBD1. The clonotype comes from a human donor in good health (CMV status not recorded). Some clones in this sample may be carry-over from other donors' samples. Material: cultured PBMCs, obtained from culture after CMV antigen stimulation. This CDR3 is CSARDLGTGREAFF. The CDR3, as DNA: TGCAGTGCTAGAGATTTAGGGACAGGCCGTGAGGCTTTCTTT.